This T cell receptor beta chain was identified in a study of T cells in Graves' hyperthyroidism and ophthalmopathy. The CDR3 loop spans 16 amino acids. Trimming took 5 bases from V and 3 from J, leaving 17 bases between them. CDR1 MDHEN and CDR2 SYDVKM come from the germline V gene. As for this clonotype: What it binds is unknown.

Amplified TCR beta CDR3 regions derived from RNA transcripts. The HTBI primer set served for first-round RT-PCR of the TCR CDR3. TCRdb processed the multiplex PCR reads anew with MiXCR; each CDR3 protein has one entry. The repertoire includes more than 300,000 distinct CDR3 sequences, less than 20% of them detected once, and over 35% sits in the top ten. Clinical symptoms, serum thyroxine and TRAb, thyroid ultrasound and orbital computed tomography together formed the diagnostic basis. Study observations and caveats: Most clonotypes that expanded in the thyroid above 0.001 also showed up in blood.

The sample comprised blood. The chain carries TRBV28 and TRBJ1-3, with D tentatively TRBD1 (5 bases). This sequence originates from a man aged 18 to 30 with Graves' ophthalmopathy. The CDR3 sequence is CASSPPLGGGGNTIYF. As DNA, the CDR3 is TGTGCCAGCAGTCCCCCGTTGGGGGGTGGTGGAAACACCATATATTTT.